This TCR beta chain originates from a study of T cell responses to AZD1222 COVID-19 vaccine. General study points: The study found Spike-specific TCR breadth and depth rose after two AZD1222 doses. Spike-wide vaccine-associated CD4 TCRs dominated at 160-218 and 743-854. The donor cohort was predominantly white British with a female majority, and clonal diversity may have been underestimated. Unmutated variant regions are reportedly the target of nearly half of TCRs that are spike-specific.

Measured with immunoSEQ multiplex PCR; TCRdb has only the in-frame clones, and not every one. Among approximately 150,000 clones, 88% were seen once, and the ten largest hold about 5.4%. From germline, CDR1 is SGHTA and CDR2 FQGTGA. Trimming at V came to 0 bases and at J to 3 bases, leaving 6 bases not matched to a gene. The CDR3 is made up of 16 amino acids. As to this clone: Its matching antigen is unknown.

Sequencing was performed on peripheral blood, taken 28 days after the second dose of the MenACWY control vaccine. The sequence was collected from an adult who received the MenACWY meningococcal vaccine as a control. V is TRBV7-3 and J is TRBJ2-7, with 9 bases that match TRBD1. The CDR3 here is CASSLTGTGQNYEQYF. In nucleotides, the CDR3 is TGTGCCAGCAGCTTAACGGGGACAGGGCAAAACTACGAGCAGTACTTC.